A selection of T cell receptor beta chains follows, all from one sample in a study of T cell responses to AZD1222 COVID-19 vaccine. Some clones are missing from TCRdb's copy, which holds only in-frame ones; the method was immunoSEQ multiplex PCR. The profile shows around 66,000 clones, less than 85% of them singletons. The material sequenced was peripheral blood, taken on day 0 of MenACWY control vaccination. These receptors were obtained from an adult in good health. Both conserved end residues are part of each CDR3. Fields, in order: V gene, D gene, clone size, J gene, CDR3 DNA, CDR3 protein. The D gene is left open where the match is weak. Some rows have no size entry. The others give once, few or many, or a class for an expanded clone.

v_call: TRBV6-5; d_call: .; clone_size: .; j_call: TRBJ2-7; cdr3_nt: TGTGCCAGCACCCACCCGTCGGGCTACGAGCAGTACTTC; cdr3_aa: CASTHPSGYEQYF
v_call: TRBV19; d_call: TRBD2; clone_size: .; j_call: TRBJ2-2; cdr3_nt: TGTGCCAGTAGTATAGGGGGACTAGTGAGGACCGGGGAGCTGTTTTTT; cdr3_aa: CASSIGGLVRTGELFF
v_call: TRBV19; d_call: .; clone_size: .; j_call: TRBJ1-1; cdr3_nt: TGTGCCAGTAGTATAGATCCGACCCGACGGAACACTGAAGCTTTCTTT; cdr3_aa: CASSIDPTRRNTEAFF
v_call: TRBV5-1; d_call: .; clone_size: .; j_call: TRBJ1-1; cdr3_nt: TGCGCCAGCAGCTTGGAGCTGAACACTGAAGCTTTCTTT; cdr3_aa: CASSLELNTEAFF
v_call: TRBV11-2; d_call: TRBD1; clone_size: once; j_call: TRBJ2-7; cdr3_nt: TGTGCCAGCAGCTTAATGCGACAGGGCTACGAGCAGTACTTC; cdr3_aa: CASSLMRQGYEQYF
v_call: TRBV27; d_call: .; clone_size: .; j_call: TRBJ2-2; cdr3_nt: TGTGCCAGCCGCCCCAGGTTGGAGGGGACCACCGGGGAGCTGTTTTTT; cdr3_aa: CASRPRLEGTTGELFF
v_call: TRBV10-3; d_call: TRBD1; clone_size: once; j_call: TRBJ2-6; cdr3_nt: TGTGCCACTGGACAGGGTGGGGCCAACGTCCTGACTTTC; cdr3_aa: CATGQGGANVLTF
v_call: TRBV28; d_call: TRBD1; clone_size: few; j_call: TRBJ1-4; cdr3_nt: TGTGCCAGCAGTCCTCCGACAGGGGGCCAGGAAAAACTGTTTTTT; cdr3_aa: CASSPPTGGQEKLFF
v_call: TRBV7-6; d_call: .; clone_size: once; j_call: TRBJ2-7; cdr3_nt: TGTGCCAGCAGCGAGACCGGGACACAGTACTTC; cdr3_aa: CASSETGTQYF
v_call: TRBV6-5; d_call: .; clone_size: once; j_call: TRBJ1-1; cdr3_nt: TGTGCCAGCAGGACGTCCGTGGGGGCTTTCTTT; cdr3_aa: CASRTSVGAFF
v_call: TRBV7-8; d_call: TRBD1; clone_size: few; j_call: TRBJ1-2; cdr3_nt: TGTGCCAGCAGCGAGACTTACAGGGGAGAGTATGGCTACACCTTC; cdr3_aa: CASSETYRGEYGYTF
v_call: TRBV13; d_call: .; clone_size: few; j_call: TRBJ1-6; cdr3_nt: TGTGCCAGCAGCATCAGGGTTCCATATAATTCACCCCTCCACTTT; cdr3_aa: CASSIRVPYNSPLHF
v_call: TRBV11-3; d_call: .; clone_size: .; j_call: TRBJ2-5; cdr3_nt: TGTGCCAGCAGCTTAAGCAGCCAAGAGACCCAGTACTTC; cdr3_aa: CASSLSSQETQYF
v_call: TRBV13; d_call: .; clone_size: .; j_call: TRBJ1-2; cdr3_nt: TGTGCCAGCAGCCCCAGCCCTCCCGCGGGGCCTCTCTATGGCTACACCTTC; cdr3_aa: CASSPSPPAGPLYGYTF
v_call: TRBV10-2; d_call: .; clone_size: .; j_call: TRBJ2-2; cdr3_nt: TGCGCCAGCAGTGAGGTTACCGGGGCGGGCACCGGGGAGCTGTTTTTT; cdr3_aa: CASSEVTGAGTGELFF
v_call: TRBV6-5; d_call: .; clone_size: .; j_call: TRBJ1-5; cdr3_nt: TGTGCCAGCAGGGTGCTCCGGCCCCAGCATTTT; cdr3_aa: CASRVLRPQHF
v_call: TRBV5-8; d_call: TRBD1; clone_size: once; j_call: TRBJ2-7; cdr3_nt: TGTGCCAGCAGCCGTGGACAGGCTTCCTACGAGCAGTACTTC; cdr3_aa: CASSRGQASYEQYF
v_call: TRBV12-3/TRBV12-4; d_call: .; clone_size: .; j_call: TRBJ2-5; cdr3_nt: TGTGCCAGCAGTCCCAATAATCGCTTGGCCCAGTACTTC; cdr3_aa: CASSPNNRLAQYF
v_call: TRBV21-1; d_call: .; clone_size: .; j_call: TRBJ2-3; cdr3_nt: TGTGCCAGCAGCAGACCCGAGTCGCAGAGCCACGCGGGAATAGATACGCAGTATTTT; cdr3_aa: CASSRPESQSHAGIDTQYF
v_call: TRBV6-5; d_call: .; clone_size: few; j_call: TRBJ1-6; cdr3_nt: TGTGCCAGCAGTTACTCGTCTTCTTCACCCCTCCACTTT; cdr3_aa: CASSYSSSSPLHF